This T cell receptor (beta chain) derives from a study of shared clonotypes between healthy human individuals. The study drew all its donors from Caucasian adults living in Nashville, Tennessee. Genomic DNA belonging to each subset was distributed in equal measure over several immunoSEQ plates. Among the unsorted PBMC samples, replicate PCRs used 300 ng DNA, 30,000 to 35,000 T cell genomes. With ten immunoSEQ deep assay plates, unsorted PBMC DNA underwent sequencing. Produced via immunoSEQ multiplex PCR; TCRdb's table is partial and in-frame only. The sample shows around 510,000 clones, around 78% of them seen only once. V shed 6 bases and J shed 4 bases, with 15 bases lying between them. The length of the CDR3 is 14 residues. CDR1 is SNHLY, CDR2 FYNNEI, per germline.

The chain recombines TRBV2 with TRBJ1-1; possible D gene TRBD1, 6 bases. Sequencing was performed on PBMCs. The source of this sequence is a middle-aged woman in good health. Some clones in this sample may be carry-over from other donors' samples. The CDR3 DNA sequence: TGTGCCAGCAGAGCAGGGGAGGCCGGCACTGAAGCTTTCTTT. This sequence encodes CASRAGEAGTEAFF.